These 12 T cell receptor beta chains were sequenced from one sample in a study of T-cell reconstitution after alpha-beta-depleted transplantation in children. The authors prepared the TCRbeta library with unique molecular identifiers. Each CDR3 protein is one row after TCRdb ran MiXCR on the PCR reads. The sample carries more than 500,000 distinct CDR3 sequences, approximately 10% recorded once. The sequenced sample was PBMCs, mostly from graft donor cells, obtained 180 days after TCRalphabeta/CD19-depleted stem cell transplant. The source is a female patient aged 2-15 years who had a stem cell transplant for aplastic anemia, so the T cells may come from the graft donor.

This clonotype was counted between two and nine times. This chain uses TRBV12-3 or TRBV12-4 with TRBJ1-1; perhaps TRBD1 as D (5 bases). V gave up 6 bases and J gave up 11 bases, with 13 bases separating them. CDR3 size: 11 residues. CDR3 amino acids: CASRKGTWAFF. CDR3 bases: TGTGCCAGCAGGAAAGGGACTTGGGCTTTCTTT.

The chain has TRBV28 and TRBJ2-1; possible D gene TRBD2, 5 bases. V lost 10 bases and J 0 bases, leaving 13 bases between the germline ends. Germline CDR1 is MDHEN and CDR2 is SYDVKM. The CDR3 has 14 residues. DNA for the CDR3: TGTGCCACGGAGATAGCGAGCTCCTACAATGAGCAGTTCTTC. Encoded protein: CATEIASSYNEQFF.

This clonotype was seen many times. The chain uses TRBV6-5 and TRBJ2-2; D is uncertain. V lost 7 bases, J lost 2 bases, and 14 bases lay in between. CDR1 is MNHEY, CDR2 SVGAGI, per germline. The CDR3 spans 15 residues. The CDR3 coding sequence is TGTGCCAGCAAGTTAGGCGGAGCTAACACCGGGGAGCTGTTTTTT. Translating it yields CASKLGGANTGELFF.

This clonotype was seen a few times. The chain has TRBV12-3 or TRBV12-4 and TRBJ1-4; D gene ambiguous. V was trimmed by 6 bases and J by 0 bases, leaving 8 bases between them. The CDR3 consists of 14 residues. DNA for the CDR3: TGTGCCAGCAGGGCGGAGGCAACTAATGAAAAACTGTTTTTT. Amino acid sequence: CASRAEATNEKLFF.

This chain joins TRBV5-1 and TRBJ1-1; D is unresolved. CDR1 is SGHRS, CDR2 YFSETQ, per germline. V was shortened by 5 bases and J by 1 base, with 12 bases between the two germline ends. This CDR3 spans 14 amino acids. The CDR3 nucleotides read TGCGCCAGCAGTACTTTCACGGAGAACACTGAAGCTTTCTTT. The encoded protein is CASSTFTENTEAFF.

This clonotype was seen a handful of times. The CDR3 is CASSVAGLVSNTGELFF. The CDR3 region has the DNA TGTGCCAGCAGCGTAGCGGGACTCGTCTCGAACACCGGGGAGCTGTTTTTT. The chain joins TRBV6-1 to TRBJ2-2; 8 nucleotides match TRBD2. The CDR3 length is 17 residues. Losses at the gene ends were 6 bases for V and 0 bases for J; bases not matched to a gene: 9. The V gene's germline CDR1 is MNHNS and CDR2 SASEGT.

This clonotype came up many times. V is TRBV12-3 or TRBV12-4 and J is TRBJ2-5, with TRBD1 matching over 8 bases. The CDR3 has 15 residues. Unmatched junction bases numbered 11, after V lost 7 bases and J lost 4 bases. The CDR3, as DNA: TGTGCCAGCAACCCAGGGGGCGCGGGTGCAGAGACCCAGTACTTC. Translating gives CASNPGGAGAETQYF.

The sample holds a few counts of this clonotype. The DNA of the CDR3 is TGTGCCAGCAATTTGAGAGACGGGGAGCTGTTTTTT. Translated: CASNLRDGELFF. The chain couples TRBV12-3 or TRBV12-4 to TRBJ2-2; D gene ambiguous. This CDR3 is 12 amino acids long. V was pared by 7 bases and J by 7 bases, with 10 bases between.

This clonotype was counted at least ten times. V usage is TRBV20-1 and J usage is TRBJ2-3; 8 nucleotides align to TRBD2. The CDR3 extends over 13 amino acids. Germline CDR1 and CDR2: DFQATT and SNEGSKA (reference sequence). V was pared by 6 bases and J by 3 bases, with 5 bases of the junction left unmatched. The CDR3 region has the DNA TGCAGTGCGAGGAGCGGGAGAACAGATACGCAGTATTTT. This sequence encodes CSARSGRTDTQYF.

A few counts support this clonotype. V usage is TRBV7-2 and J usage is TRBJ1-5; D is possibly TRBD1 (5 bases). Germline V CDR1 and CDR2: SGHTA, FQGNSA. This CDR3 spans 14 amino acids. V was trimmed by 1 base and J by 7 bases, leaving 11 bases between them. The CDR3 sequence: CASSLGSRAQPQHF. Written as DNA, the CDR3 is TGTGCCAGCAGCTTAGGGTCCAGGGCGCAGCCCCAGCATTTT. Complete variable domain (other parts from reference TRBV7-2 and TRBJ1-5): GAGVSQSPSNKVTEKGKDVELRCDPISGHTALYWYRQSLGQGLEFLIYFQGNSAPDKSGLPSDRFSAERTGGSVSTLTIQRTQQEDSAVYLCASSLGSRAQPQHFGDGTRLSIL.

J is TRBJ2-3 and V is TRBV9; D is unresolved. This CDR3 comprises 14 residues. Germline V gene data show CDR1 as SGDLS and CDR2 as YYNGEE. Trimming shortened V by 0 bases and J by 5 bases, and 10 bases separated the two germline ends. The CDR3 nucleotides read TGTGCCAGCAGCGTAGTTGACGGGCGAGATACGCAGTATTTT. Protein: CASSVVDGRDTQYF.

The V gene is TRBV11-2, the J gene TRBJ1-4; D not certain. In germline, CDR1 is SGHAT, CDR2 FQNNGV. Deletions cut 0 bases from V and 4 bases from J, with 9 bases between. CDR3 length: 15 residues. This CDR3 is CASSLEVYSNEKLFF. CDR3 DNA: TGTGCCAGCAGCTTAGAGGTCTACAGTAATGAAAAACTGTTTTTT.